The clone carrying this T cell receptor (beta chain) was picked up a small number of times. The data derive from a study of Ad26.COV2.S vaccination and SARS-CoV-2 variants. Across the whole study: Administration of Ad26.COV2.S was intramuscular, either once or twice 56 days apart.

Treatment denoted: roughly 20 received Ad26.COV2.S at low or high dose, single or two shots; about 5 received placebo; per-sample allocation not given. Vaccine and placebo recipients were sampled on day 63 after the first injection. Sequenced by immunoSEQ multiplex PCR; TCRdb stores in-frame clones only, minus some. The sample records around 340,000 clones, around nine tenths being singletons. Specimen: peripheral blood, collected in a trial of Ad26.COV2.S vaccine versus placebo. The clonotype originates from a person aged 18-65 years who received the Ad26.COV2.S COVID-19 vaccine or a placebo.

The CDR3 DNA follows: TGCAGCGTTGAGGGCAGTACCTACGAGCAGTACTTC. Translating it yields CSVEGSTYEQYF. The chain combines TRBV29-1 with TRBJ2-7; D remains unclear. V was trimmed by 3 bases and J by 2 bases, leaving 8 bases between them. CDR1 SQVTM and CDR2 ANQGSEA come from the germline V gene. The CDR3 is made up of 12 amino acids.